These T cell receptor beta chains were read from a single sample in a study of identical twins. Each CDR3 protein gets one entry after TCRdb re-called the 5' RACE reads with MiXCR. There are roughly 540,000 distinct CDR3 sequences in the sample; approximately 22% occur only once, and about 0.99% lies in the top ten. The data also belong to a second study, concerning T cells expressing NK-cell markers.

The specimen was CD4+ T cells sorted from blood. The source is a woman aged 18-29 years in good health. Both conserved end residues are trimmed from each CDR3. Size is stated for part of the rows, as once, few or many counts, or as a class when the clone is expanded.

V	J	size	CDR3
TRBV28	TRBJ2-4	few	ASRPSSGNIQY
TRBV9	TRBJ2-6	-	ASSASSGANVLT
TRBV12-3/TRBV12-4	TRBJ2-1	few	ASSGSGGNEQF
TRBV12-3/TRBV12-4	TRBJ2-7	-	ASSHRSYEQY
TRBV4-3	TRBJ2-3	-	ASSPGIRSGRAGGTDTQY
TRBV6-1	TRBJ1-1	few	ASMRTGLTEAF
TRBV6-2/TRBV6-3	TRBJ2-3	-	ASSYVELDTQY
TRBV3-1	TRBJ1-1	-	ASSQRMAPEAF
TRBV5-5	TRBJ2-1	-	ASSRTGAPYNEQF
TRBV3-1	TRBJ2-3	-	ASSRASTSGGNTQY
TRBV20-1	TRBJ1-2	few	SAGQGMNYGYT
TRBV10-1	TRBJ2-1	many	ASSEIGTPDNEQF